These 14 T cell receptor beta chains originate from one sample sequenced in a study of T cell changes during pregnancy in multiple sclerosis. Using immunoSEQ multiplex PCR, the repertoire was profiled, and TCRdb retains in-frame clones only, with some absent. The sample shows 55,000 to 75,000 clones, 91% of them seen only once. The material was peripheral blood, obtained after pregnancy. These receptors came from a female donor in good health, enrolled as a control in a pregnancy study.

This chain connects TRBV4-3 to TRBJ2-3; maybe TRBD2 (5 bases). The CDR3 is 17 residues long. Trimming left V 0 bases short and J 0 bases short, with 13 bases between. CDR1 and CDR2 from the germline V gene are LGHNA and YSLEER. The CDR3 protein is CASSQDYGGLSTDTQYF. DNA of the CDR3: TGCGCCAGCAGCCAAGACTATGGCGGGTTAAGCACAGATACGCAGTATTTT.

This chain uses TRBV5-1 with TRBJ2-2, with 7 bases identical to TRBD1. With V trimmed by 0 bases and J by 9 bases, 5 bases remained unmatched. The germline CDR1 and CDR2 sequences are SGHRS and YFSETQ. This CDR3 contains 14 residues. The DNA of the CDR3 is TGCGCCAGCAGCTTGGAACAGGGGTACCGGGAGCTGTTTTTT. Translated, it gives CASSLEQGYRELFF.

The gene calls are TRBV7-2 and TRBJ2-3; 7 bases are shared with TRBD2. The germline V gene has CDR1 SGHTA and CDR2 FQGNSA. The V gene end was trimmed by 3 bases and the J gene end by 4 bases; junction bases not matched to a gene: 1. The CDR3 is 13 residues long. The CDR3 DNA follows: TGTGCCAGCAGCTTGGGGGGGGCAGATACGCAGTATTTT. Translating gives CASSLGGADTQYF. Complete variable domain (other parts from reference TRBV7-2 and TRBJ2-3): GAGVSQSPSNKVTEKGKDVELRCDPISGHTALYWYRQSLGQGLEFLIYFQGNSAPDKSGLPSDRFSAERTGGSVSTLTIQRTQQEDSAVYLCASSLGGADTQYFGPGTRLTVL.

The gene calls are TRBV30 and TRBJ1-2; 8 nucleotides line up with TRBD1. V trimming: 2 bases; J trimming: 8 bases; junction bases outside the gene matches: 7. This CDR3 is 13 amino acids long. In germline, CDR1 is GTSNPN, CDR2 SVGIG (reference sequence). The chain's CDR3 is CAWSSATGVGYTF. As DNA, the CDR3 is TGTGCCTGGAGTTCCGCGACAGGGGTCGGCTACACCTTC.

The rearrangement links TRBV11-2 to TRBJ1-1, with 10 positions matching TRBD1. The V gene's germline CDR1 is SGHAT and CDR2 FQNNGV. Germline trimming cut 5 bases from V and 0 bases from J; bases unmatched to any gene: 6. The CDR3 totals 16 residues. The CDR3 protein is CASSQSGQGLNTEAFF. CDR3 bases: TGTGCCAGCAGCCAATCGGGACAGGGGTTGAACACTGAAGCTTTCTTT.

The chain links TRBV4-1 to TRBJ1-1; D is unresolved. This CDR3 region has 14 residues. With 1 base removed from V and 1 base from J, the gap between germline ends came to 7 bases. The germline CDR1 and CDR2 sequences are MGHRA and YSYEKL. The CDR3: CASSQAAGNTEAFF. The CDR3 DNA follows: TGCGCCAGCAGCCAAGCTGCCGGGAACACTGAAGCTTTCTTT.

J is TRBJ2-2 and V is TRBV11-2; 8 positions agree with TRBD1. Germline values: CDR1 SGHAT, CDR2 FQNNGV. This CDR3 has 14 residues. Trimming removed 10 bases from V and 4 bases from J; junction bases left unmatched: 8. The DNA for the CDR3 is TGTGCCACCGAGAACAGGGGGTTCACCGGGGAGCTGTTTTTT. Protein product: CATENRGFTGELFF.

This sequence joins TRBV2 and TRBJ2-5; 10 positions match TRBD2. The CDR3 covers 15 residues. Per the germline V gene, CDR1 is SNHLY and CDR2 is FYNNEI. V gave up 4 bases and J gave up 5 bases; unmatched junction bases: 7. The CDR3 is CASSGASGGTETQYF. The CDR3 nucleotides read TGTGCCAGCAGTGGGGCTAGCGGGGGAACGGAGACCCAGTACTTC.

The CDR3 region is CASSGQQGTNTEAFF. CDR3 coding DNA: TGTGCCAGCAGCGGTCAACAGGGGACAAACACTGAAGCTTTCTTT. V gene TRBV2 combines with J gene TRBJ1-1, with TRBD1 identical over 7 bases. V was pared by 6 bases and J by 2 bases, with 9 bases of the junction left unmatched. The germline gives CDR1 SNHLY, CDR2 FYNNEI. CDR3 size: 15 residues.

The chain combines TRBV5-5 with TRBJ2-7; 10 bases line up with TRBD1. Germline trimming cut 3 bases from V and 4 bases from J; bases unmatched to any gene: 4. The CDR3 loop spans 14 amino acids. Germline V gives CDR1 SGHKS, CDR2 YYEKEE (reference sequence). CDR3 nucleotide sequence: TGTGCCAGCAGCTGGACAGGGGGGAAATACGAGCAGTACTTC. This sequence encodes CASSWTGGKYEQYF.

The chain is built from TRBV27 and TRBJ2-7, with D tentatively TRBD1 (6 bases). V shed 6 bases and J shed 4 bases, with 25 bases lying between them. This CDR3 is built from 17 residues. Germline V lookup: CDR1 MNHEY, CDR2 SMNVEV (reference sequence). CDR3: CASSPDRVQGDFYEQYF. The CDR3 DNA reads as TGTGCCAGCAGCCCGGACAGAGTTCAGGGAGACTTTTACGAGCAGTACTTC.

The rearrangement links TRBV6-6 to TRBJ1-3; D is unclear. The CDR3 totals 13 residues. Germline CDR1 is MNHNY and CDR2 is SVGAGI (reference sequence). Trimming pared 7 bases from V and 0 bases from J, leaving 7 bases between. Written as DNA, the CDR3 is TGTGCCAGCATCCAGGACTCTGGAAACACCATATATTTT. Translation: CASIQDSGNTIYF.

V gene TRBV7-9 combines with J gene TRBJ1-5; tentative D call: TRBD1 (5 bases). The length of the CDR3 is 14 residues. V was shortened by 1 base and J by 1 base, with 5 bases between the two germline ends. Germline CDR1 SEHNR, CDR2 FQNEAQ (reference sequence). For the CDR3, the DNA is TGTGCCAGCAGCTTAGAGGGGAGCAATCAGCCCCAGCATTTT. Residues: CASSLEGSNQPQHF.

The J gene is TRBJ2-1, the V gene TRBV7-9; the match to TRBD1 covers 9 bases. This CDR3 comprises 13 residues. Germline-derived CDR1 and CDR2 are SEHNR and FQNEAQ (reference sequence). CDR3 bases: TGTGGCCACATGGGACAGGGATACAATGAGCAGTTCTTC. Protein product: CGHMGQGYNEQFF.